This T cell receptor beta chain was observed in a study of Graves' ophthalmopathy and Graves' hyperthyroidism. On the study more broadly: Hyperthyroidism counted as stable given no ophthalmopathy within 18 months of follow-up. Study-wide results and limits: Most thyroid clonotypes with frequency above 0.001 were detected in blood too.

Additional autoimmune diseases, uncontrolled infections, pregnancy or lactation disqualified patients. It was on clinical symptoms, serum thyroxine, TRAb, thyroid ultrasound and orbital computed tomography that diagnosis relied. With 4 bases removed from V and 5 bases from J, the gap between germline ends came to 8 bases. From germline, CDR1 is GTSNPN and CDR2 SVGIG (reference sequence). The CDR3 spans 11 residues. RNA transcripts served as template for amplifying TCR beta CDR3 sequences. An initial RT-PCR round employing HTBI primers preceded a second-round multiplex PCR. In TCRdb, the multiplex PCR reads were re-called with MiXCR into one record per CDR3 protein. Of about 590,000 distinct CDR3 sequences in the sample, approximately 37% were seen once. Comments on this clonotype: Its target is not known.

The chain couples TRBV30 to TRBJ1-1, with no clear D. The sequence came from an adult man with Graves' hyperthyroidism. Input material: peripheral blood or thyroid tissue (not recorded which). CDR3 in DNA: TGTGCCTGGACGAAACCTACTGAAGCTTTCTTT. Its translation is CAWTKPTEAFF.